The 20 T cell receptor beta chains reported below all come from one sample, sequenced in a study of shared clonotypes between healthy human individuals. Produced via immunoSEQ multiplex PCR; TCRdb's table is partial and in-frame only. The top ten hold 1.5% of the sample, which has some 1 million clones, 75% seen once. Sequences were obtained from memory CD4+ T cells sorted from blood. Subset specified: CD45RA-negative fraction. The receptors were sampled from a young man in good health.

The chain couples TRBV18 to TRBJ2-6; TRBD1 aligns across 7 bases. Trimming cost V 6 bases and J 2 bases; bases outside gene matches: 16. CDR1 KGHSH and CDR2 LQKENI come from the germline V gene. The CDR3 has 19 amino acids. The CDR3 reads CASSFRLDRANPGANVLTF. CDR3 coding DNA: TGTGCCAGCTCCTTCCGGTTAGACAGGGCGAATCCTGGGGCCAACGTCCTGACTTTC. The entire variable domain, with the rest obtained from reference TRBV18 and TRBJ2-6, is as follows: NAGVMQNPRHLVRRRGQEARLRCSPMKGHSHVYWYRQLPEEGLKFMVYLQKENIIDESGMPKERFSAEFPKEGPSILRIQQVVRGDSAAYFCASSFRLDRANPGANVLTFGAGSRLTVL.

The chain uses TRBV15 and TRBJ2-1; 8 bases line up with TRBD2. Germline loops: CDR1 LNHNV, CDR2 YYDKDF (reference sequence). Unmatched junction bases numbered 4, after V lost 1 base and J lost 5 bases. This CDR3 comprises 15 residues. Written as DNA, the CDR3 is TGTGCCACCAGCAGAGTTCGAGCGGGGGACAATGAGCAGTTCTTC. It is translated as CATSRVRAGDNEQFF.

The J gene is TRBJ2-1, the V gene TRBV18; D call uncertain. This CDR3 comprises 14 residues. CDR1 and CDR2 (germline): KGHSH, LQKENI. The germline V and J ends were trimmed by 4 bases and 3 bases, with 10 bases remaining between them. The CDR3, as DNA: TGTGCCAGCTCACTGGACGGAGTCTACAATGAGCAGTTCTTC. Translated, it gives CASSLDGVYNEQFF.

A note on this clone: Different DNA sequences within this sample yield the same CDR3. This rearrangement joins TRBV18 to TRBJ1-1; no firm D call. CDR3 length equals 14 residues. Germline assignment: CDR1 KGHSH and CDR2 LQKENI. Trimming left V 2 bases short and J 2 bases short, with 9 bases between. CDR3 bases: TGTGCCAGCTCACCAATCGGCGGAAACACTGAAGCTTTCTTT. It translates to CASSPIGGNTEAFF.

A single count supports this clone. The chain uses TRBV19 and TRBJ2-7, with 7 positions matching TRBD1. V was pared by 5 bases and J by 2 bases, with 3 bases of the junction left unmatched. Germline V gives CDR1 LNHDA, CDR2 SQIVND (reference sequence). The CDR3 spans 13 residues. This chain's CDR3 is CASSPGQAYEQYF. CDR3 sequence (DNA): TGTGCCAGTAGTCCCGGACAGGCCTACGAGCAGTACTTC.

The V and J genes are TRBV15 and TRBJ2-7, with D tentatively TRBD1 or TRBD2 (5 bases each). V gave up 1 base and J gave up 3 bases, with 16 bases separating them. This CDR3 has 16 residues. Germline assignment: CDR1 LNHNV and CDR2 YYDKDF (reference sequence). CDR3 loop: CATSRGGAEVYYEQYF. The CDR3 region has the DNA TGTGCCACCAGCAGAGGAGGGGCTGAAGTTTACTACGAGCAGTACTTC.

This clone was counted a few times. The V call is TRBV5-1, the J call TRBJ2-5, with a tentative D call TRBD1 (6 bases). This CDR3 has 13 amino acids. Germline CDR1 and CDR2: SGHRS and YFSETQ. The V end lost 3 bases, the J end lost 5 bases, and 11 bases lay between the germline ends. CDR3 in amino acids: CASSYGTLETQYF. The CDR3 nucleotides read TGCGCCAGCAGCTACGGGACATTGGAGACCCAGTACTTC.

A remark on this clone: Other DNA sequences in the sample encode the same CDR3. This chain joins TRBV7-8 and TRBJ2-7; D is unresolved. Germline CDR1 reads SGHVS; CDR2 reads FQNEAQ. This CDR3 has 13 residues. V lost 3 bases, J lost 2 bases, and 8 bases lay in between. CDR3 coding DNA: TGTGCCAGCAGCTTGGACCGAGCCTACGAGCAGTACTTC. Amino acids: CASSLDRAYEQYF.

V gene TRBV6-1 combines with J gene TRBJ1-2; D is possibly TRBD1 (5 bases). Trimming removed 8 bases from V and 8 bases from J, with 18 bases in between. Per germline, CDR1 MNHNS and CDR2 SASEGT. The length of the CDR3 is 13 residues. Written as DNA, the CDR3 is TGTGCCAGCTCTGCAGGGATCTTTCTCGGCTACACCTTC. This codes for CASSAGIFLGYTF.

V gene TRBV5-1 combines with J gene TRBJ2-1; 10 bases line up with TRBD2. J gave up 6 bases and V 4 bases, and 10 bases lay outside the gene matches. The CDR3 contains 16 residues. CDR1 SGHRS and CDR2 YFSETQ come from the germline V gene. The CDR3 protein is CASSGLAGVPGNEQFF. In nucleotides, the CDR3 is TGCGCCAGCAGCGGCCTAGCGGGAGTACCGGGCAATGAGCAGTTCTTC.

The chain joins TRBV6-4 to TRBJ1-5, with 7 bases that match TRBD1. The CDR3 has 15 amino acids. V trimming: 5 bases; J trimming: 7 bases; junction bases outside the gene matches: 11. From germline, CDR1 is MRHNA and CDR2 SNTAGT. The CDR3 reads CASSHPDRLWQPQHF. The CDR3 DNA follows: TGTGCCAGCAGTCACCCGGACAGGCTTTGGCAGCCCCAGCATTTT.

CDR3 bases: TGTGCCAGCAGTGAAGCGAAACCCCAGCATTTT. Protein sequence: CASSEAKPQHF. The chain combines TRBV6-1 with TRBJ1-5, with D hard to call. Between the trimmed V and J ends, which lost 0 bases and 10 bases, there was a span of 4 bases. This CDR3 has 11 amino acids. Per the germline V gene, CDR1 is MNHNS and CDR2 is SASEGT.

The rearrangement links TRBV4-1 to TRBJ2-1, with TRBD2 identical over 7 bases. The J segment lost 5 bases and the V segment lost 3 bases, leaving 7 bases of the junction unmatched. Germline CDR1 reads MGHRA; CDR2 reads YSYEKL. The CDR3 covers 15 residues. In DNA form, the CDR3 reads TGCGCCAGCAGCCAGACCGGGACTAAGAACAATGAGCAGTTCTTC. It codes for CASSQTGTKNNEQFF.

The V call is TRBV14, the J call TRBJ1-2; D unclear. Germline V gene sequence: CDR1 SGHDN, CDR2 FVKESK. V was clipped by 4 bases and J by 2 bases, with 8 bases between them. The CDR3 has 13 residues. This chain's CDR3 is CASSLGLNYGYTF. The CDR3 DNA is TGTGCCAGCAGCCTCGGACTGAACTATGGCTACACCTTC. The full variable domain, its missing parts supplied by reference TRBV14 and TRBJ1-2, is EAGVTQFPSHSVIEKGQTVTLRCDPISGHDNLYWYRRVMGKEIKFLLHFVKESKQDESGMPNNRFLAERTGGTYSTLKVQPAELEDSGVYFCASSLGLNYGYTFGSGTRLTVV.

The CDR3 spells CASSVSPGIEKLFF. CDR3 in DNA: TGTGCCAGCAGCGTGTCGCCTGGGATCGAAAAACTGTTTTTT. This chain joins TRBV9 and TRBJ1-4; D gene unclear. This CDR3 is built from 14 residues. Trimming took off 2 bases at V and 8 bases at J, with 13 bases between the two ends. Germline CDR1 SGDLS, CDR2 YYNGEE.

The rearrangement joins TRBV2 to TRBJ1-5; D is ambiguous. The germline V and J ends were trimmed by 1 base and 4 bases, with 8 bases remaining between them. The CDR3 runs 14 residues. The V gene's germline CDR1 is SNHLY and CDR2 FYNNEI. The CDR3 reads CASSEDQVNQPQHF. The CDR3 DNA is TGTGCCAGCAGTGAAGATCAAGTAAATCAGCCCCAGCATTTT.

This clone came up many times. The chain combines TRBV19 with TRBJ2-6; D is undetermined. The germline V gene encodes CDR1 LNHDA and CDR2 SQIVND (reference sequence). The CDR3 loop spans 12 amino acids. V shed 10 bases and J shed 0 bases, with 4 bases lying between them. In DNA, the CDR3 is TGTGCCACCGCCTCTGGGGCCAACGTCCTGACTTTC. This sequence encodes CATASGANVLTF.

The CDR3, as DNA: TGTGCCATCAGTGAGTCGACTAGCGGGAGCTCCGAGCAGTACTTC. This encodes CAISESTSGSSEQYF. The chain carries TRBV10-3 and TRBJ2-7; TRBD2 aligns across 12 bases. Germline V gives CDR1 ENHRY, CDR2 SYGVKD. CDR3 length equals 15 residues. V lost 0 bases, J lost 6 bases, and 3 bases stayed unmatched.

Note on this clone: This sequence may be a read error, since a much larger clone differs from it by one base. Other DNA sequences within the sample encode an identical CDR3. CDR3 region: CASSWTGNTGELFF. The CDR3 DNA follows: TGCGCCAGCAGCTGGACAGGGAACACCGGGGAGCTGTTTTTT. The chain employs TRBV5-1 and TRBJ2-2; TRBD1 aligns across 7 bases. The junction had 0 bases not matched to a gene; V was cut back by 3 bases and J by 1 base. This CDR3 spans 14 amino acids. Germline assignment: CDR1 SGHRS and CDR2 YFSETQ.

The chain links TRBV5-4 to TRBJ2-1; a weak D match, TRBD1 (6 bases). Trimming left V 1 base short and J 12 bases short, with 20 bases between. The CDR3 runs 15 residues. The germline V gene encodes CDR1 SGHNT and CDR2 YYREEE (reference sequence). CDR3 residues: CASSLPGTLGTRQFF. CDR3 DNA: TGTGCCAGCAGCTTGCCCGGGACACTGGGGACGAGGCAGTTCTTC.